This T cell receptor beta chain was sequenced during a study of a mutant IDH1 vaccine in newly diagnosed glioma. For the study at large: Vaccination of patients was performed eight times, in weeks 1, 3, 5, 7, 11, 15, 19 and 23. Following radiotherapy alone, or alongside temozolomide cycles, vaccination was started after an interval of 4-6 weeks.

CDR1 SGHVS and CDR2 FQNEAQ come from the germline V gene. V dropped 5 bases and J dropped 7 bases, with 15 bases sitting between them. The CDR3 is 13 residues long. Sequenced by immunoSEQ multiplex PCR; TCRdb stores in-frame clones only, minus some. The repertoire holds fewer than 70,000 clones, with over 80% as singletons. Time point reported: week 5, during vaccination. Each vaccine dose was 300 ug of mutant IDH1 20-mer peptide, with topical imiquimod. In regard to this clone: No antigen is known for it.

This clonotype was sampled from a woman aged 40 to 50 with glioma. This specimen was PBMCs, taken from a glioma patient whose treatment included an IDH1 peptide vaccine. V usage is TRBV7-8 and J usage is TRBJ2-7; D gene ambiguous. The DNA for the CDR3 is TGTGCCAGCAGCCACCCCCCAGGTTGGGAGCAGTACTTC. Its protein is CASSHPPGWEQYF.